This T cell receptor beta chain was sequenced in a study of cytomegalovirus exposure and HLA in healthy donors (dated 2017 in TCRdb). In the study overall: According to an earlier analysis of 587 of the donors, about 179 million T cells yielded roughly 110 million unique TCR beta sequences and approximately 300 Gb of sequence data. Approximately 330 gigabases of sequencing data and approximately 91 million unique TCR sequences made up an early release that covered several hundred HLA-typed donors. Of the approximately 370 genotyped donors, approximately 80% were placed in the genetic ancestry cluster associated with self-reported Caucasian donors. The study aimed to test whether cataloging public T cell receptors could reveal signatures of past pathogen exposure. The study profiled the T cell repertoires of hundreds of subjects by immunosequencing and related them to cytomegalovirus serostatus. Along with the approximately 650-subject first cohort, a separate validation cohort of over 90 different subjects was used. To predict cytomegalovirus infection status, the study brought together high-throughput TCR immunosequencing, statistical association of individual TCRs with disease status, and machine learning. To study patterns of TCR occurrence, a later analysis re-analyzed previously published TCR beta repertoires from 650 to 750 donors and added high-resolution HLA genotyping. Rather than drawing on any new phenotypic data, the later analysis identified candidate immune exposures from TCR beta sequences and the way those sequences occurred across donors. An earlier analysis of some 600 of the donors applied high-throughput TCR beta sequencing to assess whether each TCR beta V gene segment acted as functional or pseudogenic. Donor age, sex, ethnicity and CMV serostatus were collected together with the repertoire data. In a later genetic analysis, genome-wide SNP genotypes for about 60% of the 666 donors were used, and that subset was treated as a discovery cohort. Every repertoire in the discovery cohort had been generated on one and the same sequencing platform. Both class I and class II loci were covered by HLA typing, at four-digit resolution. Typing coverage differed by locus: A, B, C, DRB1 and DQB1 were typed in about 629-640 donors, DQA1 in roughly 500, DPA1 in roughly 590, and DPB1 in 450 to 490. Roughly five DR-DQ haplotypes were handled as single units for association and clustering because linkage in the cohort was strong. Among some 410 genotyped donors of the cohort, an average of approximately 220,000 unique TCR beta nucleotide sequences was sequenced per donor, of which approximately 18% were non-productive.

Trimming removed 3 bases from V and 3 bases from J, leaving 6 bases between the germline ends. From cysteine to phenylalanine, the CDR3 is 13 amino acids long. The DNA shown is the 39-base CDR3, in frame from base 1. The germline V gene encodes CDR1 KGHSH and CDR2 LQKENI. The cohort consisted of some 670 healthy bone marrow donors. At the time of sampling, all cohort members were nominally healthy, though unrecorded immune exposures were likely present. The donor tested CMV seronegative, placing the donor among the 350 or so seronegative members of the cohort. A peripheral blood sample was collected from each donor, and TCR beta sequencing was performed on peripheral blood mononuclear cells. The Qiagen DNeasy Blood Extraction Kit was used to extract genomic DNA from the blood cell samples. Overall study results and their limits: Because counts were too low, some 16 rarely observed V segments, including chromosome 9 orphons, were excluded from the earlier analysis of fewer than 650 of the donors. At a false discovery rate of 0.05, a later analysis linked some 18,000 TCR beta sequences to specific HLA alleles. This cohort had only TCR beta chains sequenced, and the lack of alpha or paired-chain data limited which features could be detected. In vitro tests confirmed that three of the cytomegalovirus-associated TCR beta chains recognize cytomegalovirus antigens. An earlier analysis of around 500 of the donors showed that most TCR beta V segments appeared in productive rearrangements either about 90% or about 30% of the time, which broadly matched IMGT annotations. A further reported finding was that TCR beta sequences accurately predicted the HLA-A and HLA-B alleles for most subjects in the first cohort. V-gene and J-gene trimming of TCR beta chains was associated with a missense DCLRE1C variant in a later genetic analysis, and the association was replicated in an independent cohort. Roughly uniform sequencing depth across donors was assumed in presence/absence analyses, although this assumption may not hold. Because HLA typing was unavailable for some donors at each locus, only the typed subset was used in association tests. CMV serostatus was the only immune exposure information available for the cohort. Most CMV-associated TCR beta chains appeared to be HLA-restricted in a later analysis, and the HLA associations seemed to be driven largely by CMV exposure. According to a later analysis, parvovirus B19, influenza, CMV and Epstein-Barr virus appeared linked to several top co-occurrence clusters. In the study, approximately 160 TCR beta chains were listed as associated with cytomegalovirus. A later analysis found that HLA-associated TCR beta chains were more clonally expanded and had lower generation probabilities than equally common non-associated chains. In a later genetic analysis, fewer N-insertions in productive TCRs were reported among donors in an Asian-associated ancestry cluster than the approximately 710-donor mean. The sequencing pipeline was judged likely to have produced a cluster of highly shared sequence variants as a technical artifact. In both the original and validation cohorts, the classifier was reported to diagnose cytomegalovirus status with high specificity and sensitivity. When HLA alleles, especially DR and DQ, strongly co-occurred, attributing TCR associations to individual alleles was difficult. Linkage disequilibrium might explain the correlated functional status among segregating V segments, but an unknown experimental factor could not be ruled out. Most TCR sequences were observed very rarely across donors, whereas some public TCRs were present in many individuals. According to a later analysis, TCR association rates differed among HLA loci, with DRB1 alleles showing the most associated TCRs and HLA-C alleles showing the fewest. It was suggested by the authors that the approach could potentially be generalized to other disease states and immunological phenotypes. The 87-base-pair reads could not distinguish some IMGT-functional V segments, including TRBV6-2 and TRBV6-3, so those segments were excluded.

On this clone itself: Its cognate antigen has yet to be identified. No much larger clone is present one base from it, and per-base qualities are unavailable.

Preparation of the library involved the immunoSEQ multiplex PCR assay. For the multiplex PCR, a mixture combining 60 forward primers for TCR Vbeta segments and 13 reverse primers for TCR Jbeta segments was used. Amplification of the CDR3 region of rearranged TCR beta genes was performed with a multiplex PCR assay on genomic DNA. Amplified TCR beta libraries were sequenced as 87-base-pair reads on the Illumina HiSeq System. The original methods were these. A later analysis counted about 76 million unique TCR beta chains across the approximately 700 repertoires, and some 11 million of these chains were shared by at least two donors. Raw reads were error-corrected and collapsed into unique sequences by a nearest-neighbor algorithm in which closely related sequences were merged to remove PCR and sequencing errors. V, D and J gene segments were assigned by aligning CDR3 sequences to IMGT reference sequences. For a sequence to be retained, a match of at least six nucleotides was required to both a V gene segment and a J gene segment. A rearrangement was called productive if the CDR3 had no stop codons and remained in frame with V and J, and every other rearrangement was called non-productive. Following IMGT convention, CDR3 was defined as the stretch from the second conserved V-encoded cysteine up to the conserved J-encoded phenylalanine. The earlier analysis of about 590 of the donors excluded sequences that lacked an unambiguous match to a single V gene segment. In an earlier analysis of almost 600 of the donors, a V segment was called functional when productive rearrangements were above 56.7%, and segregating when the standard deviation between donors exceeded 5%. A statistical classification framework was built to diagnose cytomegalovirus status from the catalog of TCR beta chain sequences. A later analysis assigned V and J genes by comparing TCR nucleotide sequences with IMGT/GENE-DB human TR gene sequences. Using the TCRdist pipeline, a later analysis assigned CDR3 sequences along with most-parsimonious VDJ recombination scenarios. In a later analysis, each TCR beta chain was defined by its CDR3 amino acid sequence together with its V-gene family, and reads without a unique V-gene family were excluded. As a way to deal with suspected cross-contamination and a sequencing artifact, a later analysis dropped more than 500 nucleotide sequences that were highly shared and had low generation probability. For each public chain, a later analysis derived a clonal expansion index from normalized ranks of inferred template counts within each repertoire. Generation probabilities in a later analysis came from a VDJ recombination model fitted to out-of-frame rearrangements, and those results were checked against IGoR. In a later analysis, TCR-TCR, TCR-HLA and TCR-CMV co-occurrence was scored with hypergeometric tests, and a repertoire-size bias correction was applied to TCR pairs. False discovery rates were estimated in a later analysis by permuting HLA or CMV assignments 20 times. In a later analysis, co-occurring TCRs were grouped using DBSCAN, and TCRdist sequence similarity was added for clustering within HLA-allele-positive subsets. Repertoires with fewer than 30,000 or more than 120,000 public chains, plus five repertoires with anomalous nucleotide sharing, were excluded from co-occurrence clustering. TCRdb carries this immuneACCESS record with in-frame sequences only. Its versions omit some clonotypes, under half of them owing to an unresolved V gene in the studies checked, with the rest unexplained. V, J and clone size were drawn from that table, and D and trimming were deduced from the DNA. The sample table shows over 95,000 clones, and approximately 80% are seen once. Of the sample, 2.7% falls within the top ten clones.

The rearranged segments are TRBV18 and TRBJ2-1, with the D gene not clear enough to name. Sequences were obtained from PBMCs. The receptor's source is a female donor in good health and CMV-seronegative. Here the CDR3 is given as CASSPRVYNEQFF. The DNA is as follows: TGTGCCAGCTCACCTCGGGTCTACAATGAGCAGTTCTTC.